The clone carrying this TCR beta chain has a count of ten or more. Antigen: not known. The CDR3 covers 16 residues. Germline V lookup: CDR1 MNHNS, CDR2 SASEGT. V gave up 5 bases and J gave up 8 bases; unmatched junction bases: 9. The data are from a study of glioma-infiltrating T cells. Regarding the study as a whole: Very few CDR3 sequences were shared between tissue and blood. Tissue-blood divergence was below expectation in non-neoplastic patients, above in gliomas.

The iRepertoire nested amplicon-rescue multiplex PCR amplified TCR alpha and beta CDR3s from RNA. For one-step reverse transcription and amplification, roughly 95-450 ng of tissue mRNA or PBMC total RNA was used. TCRdb re-analysed the multiplex PCR reads in MiXCR, keeping a single row per CDR3 protein. The table shows around 190,000 distinct CDR3 sequences, with over 25% occurring only once. The source of this sequence is a human donor with low-grade glioma or glioblastoma, undergoing nonglioma brain surgery, or in good health (not recorded which). The chain links TRBV6-1 to TRBJ2-1; 13 bases line up with TRBD2. What was sequenced was glioma tissue, nonneoplastic brain tissue, or PBMCs (not recorded which). The CDR3 is CASSYVRTSGSDEQFF. In DNA form, the CDR3 reads TGTGCCAGCAGTTACGTTAGGACTAGCGGGAGTGATGAGCAGTTCTTC.